The 5 T cell receptor beta chains below all came from one sample that was sequenced in a study of blood T cell repertoires in COVID-19. TCRdb's copy holds only in-frame clones and misses some; the assay was immunoSEQ multiplex PCR. This table holds 300,000 or so clones, 65% to 90% found once. The material sequenced was PBMCs or T cells enriched from blood (not recorded which). The receptors shown here come from a woman between 40 and 50 years old with acute COVID-19.

The chain combines TRBV6-5 with TRBJ1-1; D may be TRBD1 (5 bases). Germline CDR1 reads MNHEY; CDR2 reads SVGAGI. V lost 2 bases, J lost 5 bases, and 12 bases lay in between. This CDR3 spans 14 amino acids. The CDR3 DNA sequence: TGTGCCAGCAGTTACGTTGGGGGGAGGACTGAAGCTTTCTTT. Protein product: CASSYVGGRTEAFF.

V gene TRBV28 combines with J gene TRBJ1-2, with 9 bases fitting TRBD1. The CDR3 contains 13 residues. The germline V gene encodes CDR1 MDHEN and CDR2 SYDVKM. V shed 6 bases and J 6 bases; nucleotides not matched to a gene: 5. CDR3 DNA sequence: TGTGCCAGCAGAATACGGGACAGGGATGGCTACACCTTC. Its protein is CASRIRDRDGYTF.

The chain couples TRBV29-1 to TRBJ1-1; the D gene is possibly TRBD1 (6 bases). V was trimmed by 1 base and J by 5 bases, leaving 14 bases between them. The CDR3 loop spans 14 amino acids. CDR1 and CDR2 from the germline V gene are SQVTM and ANQGSEA. CDR3 in amino acids: CSVEVRGRETEAFF. The CDR3 DNA reads TGCAGCGTTGAAGTCAGGGGAAGAGAAACTGAAGCTTTCTTT.

This chain connects TRBV20-1 to TRBJ1-1, with 9 bases fitting TRBD1. Germline CDR1 and CDR2: DFQATT and SNEGSKA (reference sequence). This CDR3 has 13 residues. V dropped 3 bases and J dropped 4; count of bases not matched to a gene: 3. The CDR3 bases are TGCAGTGCTAGTAGGACAGGGGTCACTGAAGCTTTCTTT. Translating it yields CSASRTGVTEAFF.

The chain has TRBV27 and TRBJ2-3, with D unclear. The germline V gene encodes CDR1 MNHEY and CDR2 SMNVEV (reference sequence). V gave up 1 base and J gave up 2 bases, with 4 bases separating them. This CDR3 has 13 residues. The CDR3 spells CASSLFYTDTQYF. Here the CDR3 DNA reads TGTGCCAGCAGTTTATTCTACACAGATACGCAGTATTTT.